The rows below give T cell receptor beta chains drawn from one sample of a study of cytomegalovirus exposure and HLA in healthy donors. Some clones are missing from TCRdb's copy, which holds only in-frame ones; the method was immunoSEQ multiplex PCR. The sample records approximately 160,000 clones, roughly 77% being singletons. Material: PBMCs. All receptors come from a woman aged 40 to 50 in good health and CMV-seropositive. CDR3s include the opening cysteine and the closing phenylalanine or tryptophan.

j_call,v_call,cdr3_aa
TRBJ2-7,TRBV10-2,CASQTSGYEQYF
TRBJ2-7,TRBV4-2,CASSQPGQGLSYEQYF
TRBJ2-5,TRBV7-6,CASSLGVAMLQETQYF
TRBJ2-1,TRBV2,CASSEAGLAAYNEQFF
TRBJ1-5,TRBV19,CASSTSGTGIGVQPQHF
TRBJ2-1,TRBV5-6,CASSLLSGDDNEQFF
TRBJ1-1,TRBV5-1,CASSLNRGTEAFF
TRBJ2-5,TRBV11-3,CASSSASRGETQYF
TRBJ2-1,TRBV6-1,CASTATSSPNEQFF
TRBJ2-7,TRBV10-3,CAISAPSGSEQYF
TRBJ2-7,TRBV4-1,CASSQDLAGGSYEQYF
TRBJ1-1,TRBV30,CASHTNTEAFF
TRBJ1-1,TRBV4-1,CASSQDHRNTEAFF
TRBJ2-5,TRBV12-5,CASGLASSAGVAQATQYF
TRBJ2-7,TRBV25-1,CASSGGRIYEQYF
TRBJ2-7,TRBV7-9,CASSPGQGRYEQYF
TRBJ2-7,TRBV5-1,CASSALTSGSYEQYF
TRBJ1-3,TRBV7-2,CASSLGGTSSGNTIYF
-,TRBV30,CAWSPSYEQYF
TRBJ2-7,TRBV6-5,CASSYGGAGLSYEQYF
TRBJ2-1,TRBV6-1,CASVFGTSGYNEQFF
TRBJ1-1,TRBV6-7,CASSLTANTEAFF
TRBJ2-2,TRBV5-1,CASIGLAETGELFF
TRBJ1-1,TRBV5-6,CASSLNREYEAFF
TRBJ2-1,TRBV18,CASSLTSGINHEQFF
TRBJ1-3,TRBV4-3,CASSQGGTGQRNTIYF
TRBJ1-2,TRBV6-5,CASRTYSLNYGYTF
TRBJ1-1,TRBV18,CASSQGGTGNTEAFF
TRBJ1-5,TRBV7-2,CASSPAGTDYQPQHF
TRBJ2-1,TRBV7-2,CASSFFGTSGTTRGEQFF
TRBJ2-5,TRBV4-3,CASSQGIGQGGETQYF
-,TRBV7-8,CASSLADLTYEQYF
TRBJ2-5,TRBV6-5,CASSYGRAQETQYF
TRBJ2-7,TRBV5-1,CASSSDRVGLEQYF
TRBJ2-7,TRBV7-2,CASSLGRGGYEQYF
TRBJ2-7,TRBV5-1,CASSLAPGGYEQYF
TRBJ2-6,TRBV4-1,CASSQDLARQDSGANVLTF
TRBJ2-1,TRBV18,CASSQIRISSYNEQFF
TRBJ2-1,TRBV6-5,CASSYAASGYNEQFF
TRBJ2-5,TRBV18,CASSLLETQYF
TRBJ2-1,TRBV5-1,CASSLGQGNNEQFF
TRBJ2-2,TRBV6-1,CAGRTGVTGELFF
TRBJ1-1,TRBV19,CASIRTGEQEAFF
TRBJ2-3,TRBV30,CAWTLAGGRDTQYF
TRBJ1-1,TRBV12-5,CASGLFLDRVNTEAFF
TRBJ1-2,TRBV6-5,CASSYSGLYGYTF
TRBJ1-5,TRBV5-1,CASSSGQGNQPQHF
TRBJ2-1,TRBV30,CAWGGYNEQFF
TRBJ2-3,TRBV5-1,CASSSVTSTDTQYF
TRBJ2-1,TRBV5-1,CASILAGGQVGEQFF
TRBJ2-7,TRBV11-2,CASSVSYEQYF
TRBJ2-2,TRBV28,CASSLNRGAGELFF
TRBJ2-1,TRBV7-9,CASSFDTFYNEQFF